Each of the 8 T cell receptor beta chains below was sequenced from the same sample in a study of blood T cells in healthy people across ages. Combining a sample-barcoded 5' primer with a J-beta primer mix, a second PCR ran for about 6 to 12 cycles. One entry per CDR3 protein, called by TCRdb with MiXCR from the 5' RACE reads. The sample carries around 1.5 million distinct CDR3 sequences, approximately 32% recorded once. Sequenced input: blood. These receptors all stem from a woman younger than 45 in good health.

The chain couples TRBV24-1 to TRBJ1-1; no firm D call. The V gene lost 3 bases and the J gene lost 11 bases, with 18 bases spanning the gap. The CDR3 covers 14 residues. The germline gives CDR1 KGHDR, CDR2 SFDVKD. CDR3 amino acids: CATSDPWAVEGAFF. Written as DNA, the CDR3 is TGTGCCACCAGTGATCCTTGGGCGGTGGAAGGGGCTTTCTTT.

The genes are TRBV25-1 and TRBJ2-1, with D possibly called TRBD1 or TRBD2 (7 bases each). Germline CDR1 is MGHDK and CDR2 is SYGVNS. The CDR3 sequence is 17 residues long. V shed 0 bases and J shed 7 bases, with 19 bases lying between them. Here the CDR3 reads CASSEYVGGGAGNEQFF. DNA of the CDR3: TGTGCCAGCAGTGAATACGTGGGAGGGGGCGCAGGGAATGAGCAGTTCTTC.

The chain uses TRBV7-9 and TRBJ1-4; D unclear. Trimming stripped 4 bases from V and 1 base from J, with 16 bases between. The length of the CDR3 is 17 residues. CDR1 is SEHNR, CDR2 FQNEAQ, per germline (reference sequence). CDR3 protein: CASSSPLRTGTNEKLFF. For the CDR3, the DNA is TGTGCCAGCAGCTCCCCCCTTCGGACGGGAACTAATGAAAAACTGTTTTTT.

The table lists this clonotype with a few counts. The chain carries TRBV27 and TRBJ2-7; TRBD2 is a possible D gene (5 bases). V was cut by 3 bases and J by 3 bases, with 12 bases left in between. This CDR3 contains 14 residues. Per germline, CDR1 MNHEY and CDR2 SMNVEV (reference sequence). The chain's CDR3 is CASSFISESYEQYF. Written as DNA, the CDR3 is TGTGCCAGCAGTTTCATTAGCGAAAGCTACGAGCAGTACTTC.

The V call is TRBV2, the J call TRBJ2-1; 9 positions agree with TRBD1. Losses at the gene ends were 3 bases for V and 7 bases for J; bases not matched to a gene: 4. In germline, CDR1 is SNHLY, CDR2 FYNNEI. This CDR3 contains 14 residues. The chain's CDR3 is CASSDMDRGNEQFF. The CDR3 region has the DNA TGTGCCAGCAGTGACATGGACAGGGGTAATGAGCAGTTCTTC. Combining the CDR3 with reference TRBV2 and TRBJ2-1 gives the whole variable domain EPEVTQTPSHQVTQMGQEVILRCVPISNHLYFYWYRQILGQKVEFLVSFYNNEISEKSEIFDDQFSVERPDGSNFTLKIRSTKLEDSAMYFCASSDMDRGNEQFFGPGTRLTVL.

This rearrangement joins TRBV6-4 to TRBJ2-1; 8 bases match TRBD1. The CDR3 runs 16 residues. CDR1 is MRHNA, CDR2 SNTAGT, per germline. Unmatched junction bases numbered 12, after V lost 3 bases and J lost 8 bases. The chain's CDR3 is CASSDARRQGYHEQFF. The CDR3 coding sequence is TGTGCCAGCAGTGATGCGAGGAGACAGGGGTACCATGAGCAGTTCTTC.

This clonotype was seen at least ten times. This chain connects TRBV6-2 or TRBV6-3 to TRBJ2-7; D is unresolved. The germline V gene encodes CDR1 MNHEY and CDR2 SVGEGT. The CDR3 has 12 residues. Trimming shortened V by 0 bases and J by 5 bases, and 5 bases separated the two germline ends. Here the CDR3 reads CASSYSTDEQYF. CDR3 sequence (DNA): TGTGCCAGCAGTTACTCGACGGACGAGCAGTACTTC.

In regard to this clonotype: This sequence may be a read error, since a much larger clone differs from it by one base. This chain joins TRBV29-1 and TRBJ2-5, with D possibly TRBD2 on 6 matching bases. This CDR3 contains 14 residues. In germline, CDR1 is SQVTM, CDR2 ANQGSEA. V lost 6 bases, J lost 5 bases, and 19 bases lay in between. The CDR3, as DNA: TGCAGCGTCCCGGGGGACTTTTCTTATGAGACCCAGTACTTC. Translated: CSVPGDFSYETQYF.